The 2 T cell receptor beta chains given below trace back to one sample, sequenced in a study of blood T cells in healthy people across ages. Alongside a J-beta primer mix, a sample-barcoded 5' primer served in a second PCR lasting about 7 to 11 cycles. TCRdb re-called the 5' RACE reads with MiXCR, one entry per CDR3 protein. The table lists about 1.7 million distinct CDR3 sequences, 25% to 30% of them singletons. Source material: blood. These TCRs come from a woman in her 30s in good health.

This clonotype occurred a few times. The chain joins TRBV12-3 or TRBV12-4 to TRBJ2-5; 8 bases agree with TRBD1. This CDR3 region has 13 residues. The V segment lost 9 bases and the J segment 7 bases; nucleotides outside the gene matches: 10. The chain's CDR3 is CASQTGVWATQYF. Written as DNA, the CDR3 is TGTGCCAGTCAGACAGGGGTCTGGGCGACCCAGTACTTC.

The V call is TRBV6-6, the J call TRBJ2-3; maybe TRBD2 (5 bases). CDR1 is MNHNY, CDR2 SVGAGI, per germline (reference sequence). The CDR3 contains 15 residues. V lost 8 bases, J lost 2 bases, and 17 bases lay in between. The CDR3 nucleotides read TGTGCCAGCGGTGGGAGCGGACTCCACACAGATACGCAGTATTTT. It translates to CASGGSGLHTDTQYF.